This entry concerns a single TCR beta chain. This specimen comes from a study of blood T cell repertoires in COVID-19. Study-level information: Acute-phase and convalescent COVID-19 samples originated in the United States, Italy and Spain.

Only in-frame clones appear in the TCRdb table, and some are missing; sequencing was by immunoSEQ multiplex PCR. The sample contains 250,000 to 300,000 clones, 85% to 90% of which appear only once. The sequenced sample consisted of peripheral blood. The clonotype was recovered from a woman aged 40 to 50 who had recovered from COVID-19.

CDR3 DNA: TGTGCCTGTTCGGGACAGCCTTTTACCTACGAGCAGTACTTC. Translated: CACSGQPFTYEQYF. The chain carries TRBV30 and TRBJ2-7; 7 bases map to TRBD1. V shed 6 bases, J shed 2 bases, and the junction held 10 bases outside the gene matches. Germline V gene lookup returns CDR1 GTSNPN and CDR2 SVGIG (reference sequence). The CDR3 covers 14 residues.